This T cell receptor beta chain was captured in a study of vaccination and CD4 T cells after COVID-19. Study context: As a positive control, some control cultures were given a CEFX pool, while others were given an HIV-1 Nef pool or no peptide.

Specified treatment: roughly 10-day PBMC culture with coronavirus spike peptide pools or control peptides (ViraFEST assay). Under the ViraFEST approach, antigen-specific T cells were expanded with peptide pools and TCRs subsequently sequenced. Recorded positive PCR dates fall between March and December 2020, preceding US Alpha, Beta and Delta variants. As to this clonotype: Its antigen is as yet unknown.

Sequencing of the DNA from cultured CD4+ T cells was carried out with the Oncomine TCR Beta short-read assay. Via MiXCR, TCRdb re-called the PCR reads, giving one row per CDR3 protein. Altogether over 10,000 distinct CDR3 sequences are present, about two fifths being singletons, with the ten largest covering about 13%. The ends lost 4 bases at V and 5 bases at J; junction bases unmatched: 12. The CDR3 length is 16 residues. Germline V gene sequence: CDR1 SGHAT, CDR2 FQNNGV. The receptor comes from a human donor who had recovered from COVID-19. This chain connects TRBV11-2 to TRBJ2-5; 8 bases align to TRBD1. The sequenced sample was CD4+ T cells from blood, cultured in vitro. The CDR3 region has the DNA TGTGCCAGCAGCTCCCAGGGGGCACGGTTGGGGGAGACCCAGTACTTC. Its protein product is CASSSQGARLGETQYF.